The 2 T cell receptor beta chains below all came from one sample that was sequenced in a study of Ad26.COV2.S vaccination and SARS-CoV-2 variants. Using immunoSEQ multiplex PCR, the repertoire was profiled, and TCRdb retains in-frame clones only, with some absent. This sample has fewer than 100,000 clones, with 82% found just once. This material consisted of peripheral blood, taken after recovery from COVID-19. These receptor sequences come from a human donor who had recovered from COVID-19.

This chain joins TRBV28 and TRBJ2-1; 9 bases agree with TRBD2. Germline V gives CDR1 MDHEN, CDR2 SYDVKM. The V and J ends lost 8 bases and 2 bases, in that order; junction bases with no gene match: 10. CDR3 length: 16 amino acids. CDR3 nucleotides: TGTGCCAGCGGGGGCCCTAGCGGGACGGCCTACAATGAGCAGTTCTTC. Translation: CASGGPSGTAYNEQFF.

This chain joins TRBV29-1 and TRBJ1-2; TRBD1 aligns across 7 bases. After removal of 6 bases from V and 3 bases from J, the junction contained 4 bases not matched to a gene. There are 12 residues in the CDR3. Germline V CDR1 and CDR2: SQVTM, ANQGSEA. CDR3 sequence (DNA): TGCAGCGTACCCGACAGGGACTATGGCTACACCTTC. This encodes CSVPDRDYGYTF.